Listed here are 6 T cell receptor beta chains from one sample, sequenced in a study of technical replicates of blood from several donors. The repertoire was sequenced with immunoSEQ multiplex PCR; TCRdb's copy has only in-frame clones and lacks some. The table shows tens of thousands of clones, with roughly 98% occurring only once. The sequencing sample was made of T cells isolated from PBMCs. These receptors all come from a human donor in good health.

This clone was observed once. This chain joins TRBV29-1 and TRBJ2-1, with D uncertain. CDR1 and CDR2 (germline): SQVTM, ANQGSEA. Deletions cut 1 base from V and 4 bases from J, with 11 bases between. This CDR3 is built from 14 residues. The CDR3 spells CSVEGRNLYNEQFF. CDR3 bases: TGCAGCGTTGAAGGCAGAAATCTGTACAATGAGCAGTTCTTC.

This chain joins TRBV11-2 and TRBJ2-5, with TRBD2 identical over 7 bases. Germline V CDR1 and CDR2: SGHAT, FQNNGV. V was clipped by 4 bases and J by 1 base; unmatched bases: 12. The CDR3 contains 17 residues. CDR3 sequence: CASSSLIKRGPQETQYF. The CDR3 bases are TGTGCCAGCAGCTCCCTAATCAAGCGGGGCCCCCAAGAGACCCAGTACTTC.

The genes are TRBV27 and TRBJ1-1, with TRBD1 matching 7 bases. CDR1 is MNHEY, CDR2 SMNVEV, per germline (reference sequence). The CDR3 loop spans 16 amino acids. V was pared by 3 bases and J by 4 bases, with 11 bases of the junction left unmatched. CDR3 amino acids: CASSFKNRGLGTEAFF. In nucleotides, the CDR3 is TGTGCCAGCAGTTTCAAAAACAGGGGATTGGGCACTGAAGCTTTCTTT.

V is TRBV10-3 and J is TRBJ1-5; TRBD1 matches at 7 bases. CDR3 length equals 14 residues. The germline V gene encodes CDR1 ENHRY and CDR2 SYGVKD. Trimming took 2 bases from V and 4 from J; bases not matched to a gene: 2. The DNA of the CDR3 is TGTGCCATCAGTGAGGCACAGGGGAATCAGCCCCAGCATTTT. It translates to CAISEAQGNQPQHF.

This clone appeared once. DNA for the CDR3: TGTGCCAGCTCACCAGCGGGCATGCCCTACGAGCAGTACTTC. It encodes CASSPAGMPYEQYF. This chain uses TRBV18 with TRBJ2-7, with a tentative D call TRBD2 (5 bases). Germline CDR1 and CDR2: KGHSH and LQKENI. Between the trimmed V and J ends, which lost 2 bases and 2 bases, there was a span of 10 bases. The length of the CDR3 is 14 residues.

The chain uses TRBV7-8 and TRBJ2-1; 9 positions agree with TRBD1. The germline V gene encodes CDR1 SGHVS and CDR2 FQNEAQ. This CDR3 region has 17 residues. The trim removed 5 bases at V and 2 bases at J, leaving 10 bases unmatched. CDR3 in amino acids: CASSTTGTGKTYNEQFF. The CDR3, as DNA: TGTGCCAGCAGCACTACCGGGACAGGGAAAACCTACAATGAGCAGTTCTTC.